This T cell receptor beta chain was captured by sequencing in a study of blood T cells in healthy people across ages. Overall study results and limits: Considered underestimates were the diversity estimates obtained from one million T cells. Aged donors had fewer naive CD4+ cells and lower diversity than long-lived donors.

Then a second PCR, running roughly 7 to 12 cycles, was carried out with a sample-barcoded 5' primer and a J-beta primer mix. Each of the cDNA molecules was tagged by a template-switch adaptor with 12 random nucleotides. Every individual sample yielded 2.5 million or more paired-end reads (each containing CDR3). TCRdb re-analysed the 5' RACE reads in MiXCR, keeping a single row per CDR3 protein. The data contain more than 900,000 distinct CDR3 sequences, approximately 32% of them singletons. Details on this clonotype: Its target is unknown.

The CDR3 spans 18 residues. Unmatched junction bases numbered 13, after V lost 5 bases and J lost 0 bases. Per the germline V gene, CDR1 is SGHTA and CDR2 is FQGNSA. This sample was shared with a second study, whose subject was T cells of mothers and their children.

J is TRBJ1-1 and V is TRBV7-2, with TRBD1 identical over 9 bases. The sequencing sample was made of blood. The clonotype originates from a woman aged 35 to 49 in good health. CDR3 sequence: CASSGRQDRGIMNTEAFF. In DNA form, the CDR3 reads TGTGCCAGCAGCGGCCGACAGGACAGGGGCATTATGAACACTGAAGCTTTCTTT.